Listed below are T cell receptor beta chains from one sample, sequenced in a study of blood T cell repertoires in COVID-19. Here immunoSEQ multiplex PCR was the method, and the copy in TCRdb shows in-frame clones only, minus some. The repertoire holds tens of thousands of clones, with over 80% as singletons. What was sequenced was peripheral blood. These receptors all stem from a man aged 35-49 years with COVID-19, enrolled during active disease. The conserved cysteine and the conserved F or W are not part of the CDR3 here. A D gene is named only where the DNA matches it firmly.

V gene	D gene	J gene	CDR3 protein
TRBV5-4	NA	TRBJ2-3	ASSLDGGAPTDTQY
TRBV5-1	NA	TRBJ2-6	ASSLGRGISGANVLT
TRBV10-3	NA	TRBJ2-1	AISDGLGQSYNEQF
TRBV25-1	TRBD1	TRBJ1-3	ASSAGTGVGNTIY
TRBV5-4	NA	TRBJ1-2	ASSPSGGSTEGYT
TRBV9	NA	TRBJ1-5	ASSERRSNQPQH
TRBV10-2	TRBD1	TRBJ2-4	ASSEGQGLAKNIQY
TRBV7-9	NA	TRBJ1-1	ASSLELNTEAF
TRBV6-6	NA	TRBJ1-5	ASSYGPGVSNQPQH
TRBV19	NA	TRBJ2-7	ASGDSLDRY
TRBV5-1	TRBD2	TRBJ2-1	ASSKLWTSGSESGNEQF
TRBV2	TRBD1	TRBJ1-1	ASSAKQGVSTEAF
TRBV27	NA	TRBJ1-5	ASRPDRVSNQPQH
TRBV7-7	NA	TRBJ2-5	ASSLSPGGIETQY
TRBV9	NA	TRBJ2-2	ASSVTVSNTGELF